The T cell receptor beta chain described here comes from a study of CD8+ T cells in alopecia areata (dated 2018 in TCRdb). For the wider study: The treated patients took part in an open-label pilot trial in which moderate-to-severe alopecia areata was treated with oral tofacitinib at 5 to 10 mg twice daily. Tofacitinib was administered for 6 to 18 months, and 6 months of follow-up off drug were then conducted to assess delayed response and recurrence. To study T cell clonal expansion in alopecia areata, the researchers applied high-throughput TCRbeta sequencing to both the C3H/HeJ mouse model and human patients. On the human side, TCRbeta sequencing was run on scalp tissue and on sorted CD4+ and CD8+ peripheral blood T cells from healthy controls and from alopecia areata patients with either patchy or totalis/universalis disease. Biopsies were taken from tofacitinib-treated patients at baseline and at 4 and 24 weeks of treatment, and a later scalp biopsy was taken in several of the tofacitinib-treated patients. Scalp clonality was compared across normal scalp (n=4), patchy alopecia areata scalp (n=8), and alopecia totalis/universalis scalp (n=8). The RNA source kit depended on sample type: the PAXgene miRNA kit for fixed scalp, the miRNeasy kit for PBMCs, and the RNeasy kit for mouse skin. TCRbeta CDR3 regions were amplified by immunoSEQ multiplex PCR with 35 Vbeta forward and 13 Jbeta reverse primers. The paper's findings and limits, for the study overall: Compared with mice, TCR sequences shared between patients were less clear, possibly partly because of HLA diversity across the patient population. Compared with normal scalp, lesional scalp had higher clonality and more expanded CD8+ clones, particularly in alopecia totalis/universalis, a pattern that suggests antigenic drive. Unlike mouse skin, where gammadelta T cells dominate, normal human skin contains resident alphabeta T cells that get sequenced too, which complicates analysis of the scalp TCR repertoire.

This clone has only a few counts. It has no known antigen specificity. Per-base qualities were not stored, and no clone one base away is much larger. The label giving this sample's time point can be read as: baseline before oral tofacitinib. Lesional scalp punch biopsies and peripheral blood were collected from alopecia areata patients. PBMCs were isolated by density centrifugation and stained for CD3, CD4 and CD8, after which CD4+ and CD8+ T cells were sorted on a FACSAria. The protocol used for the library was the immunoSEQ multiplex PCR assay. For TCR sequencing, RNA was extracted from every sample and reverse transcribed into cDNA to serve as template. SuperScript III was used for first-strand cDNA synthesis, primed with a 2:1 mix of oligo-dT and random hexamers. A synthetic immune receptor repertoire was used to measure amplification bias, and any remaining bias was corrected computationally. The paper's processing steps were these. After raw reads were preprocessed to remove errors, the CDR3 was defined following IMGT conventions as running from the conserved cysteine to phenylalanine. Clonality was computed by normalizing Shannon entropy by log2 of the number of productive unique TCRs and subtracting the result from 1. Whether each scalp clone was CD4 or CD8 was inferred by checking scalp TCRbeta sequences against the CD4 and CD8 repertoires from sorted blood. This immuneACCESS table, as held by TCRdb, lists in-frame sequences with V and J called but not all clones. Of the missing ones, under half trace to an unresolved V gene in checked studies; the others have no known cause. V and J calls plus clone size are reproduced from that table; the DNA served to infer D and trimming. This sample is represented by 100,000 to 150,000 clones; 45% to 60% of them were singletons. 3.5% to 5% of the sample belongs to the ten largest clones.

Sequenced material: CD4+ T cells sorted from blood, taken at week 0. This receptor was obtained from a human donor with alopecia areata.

The DNA is TGTGCCAGCAGTGAATATAGGGAGGGGGATTATGGCTACACCTTC. Its protein is CASSEYREGDYGYTF. The chain was built from TRBV2 and TRBJ1-2; matching of 6 bases hints at TRBD1 as the D gene. Trimming removed 2 bases from V and 5 bases from J, leaving 15 bases between the germline ends. From the cysteine through the phenylalanine, the CDR3 covers 15 amino acids. Of the read, only the CDR3 DNA is kept; its 45 bases are in frame from base 1. The germline V gene encodes CDR1 SNHLY and CDR2 FYNNEI.